One and the same sample provided the 8 T cell receptor beta chains below, sequenced in a study of CD8+ T cells in alopecia areata. Following RNA extraction, reverse transcription yielded cDNA that acted as the sequencing template. Some clones are missing from TCRdb's copy, which holds only in-frame ones; the method was immunoSEQ multiplex PCR. The top ten hold about 19% of the sample, which has 130,000 or so clones, 45% to 50% seen once. This material consisted of CD8+ T cells sorted from blood, taken at week 0. The receptor source for this set is a human donor with alopecia areata.

The rearrangement joins TRBV5-1 to TRBJ2-1, with D unresolved. This CDR3 is 14 amino acids long. Germline V gene lookup returns CDR1 SGHRS and CDR2 YFSETQ. V gave up 4 bases and J gave up 0 bases, with 8 bases separating them. CDR3 protein: CASSNEGSYNEQFF. CDR3 nucleotide sequence: TGCGCCAGCAGCAACGAAGGCTCCTACAATGAGCAGTTCTTC.

This clone appeared a single time. The chain has TRBV27 and TRBJ2-1; 9 positions match TRBD2. With V trimmed by 7 bases and J by 2 bases, 3 bases remained unmatched. Germline-derived CDR1 and CDR2 are MNHEY and SMNVEV (reference sequence). CDR3 size: 14 residues. The CDR3 is CASTTSGPYNEQFF. Here the CDR3 DNA reads TGTGCCAGCACGACTAGCGGCCCCTACAATGAGCAGTTCTTC.

This rearrangement joins TRBV29-1 to TRBJ2-2, with a tentative D call TRBD1 (5 bases). Trimming took 1 base from V and 6 from J, leaving 18 bases between them. Germline assignment: CDR1 SQVTM and CDR2 ANQGSEA. The CDR3 sequence is 16 residues long. CDR3 DNA sequence: TGCAGCGTTGAAGGAGGCGACAGTGGGTTGCCCGGGGAGCTGTTTTTT. It encodes CSVEGGDSGLPGELFF.

The chain carries TRBV5-1 and TRBJ2-7, with 10 bases aligning to TRBD1. CDR1 and CDR2 (germline): SGHRS, YFSETQ. The CDR3 consists of 16 residues. V dropped 4 bases and J dropped 3; count of bases not matched to a gene: 10. The CDR3 DNA reads as TGCGCCAGCAGCGCAGGGCCGGGACAGGGGTACTACGAGCAGTACTTC. Residues: CASSAGPGQGYYEQYF.

This clone occurred a few times. The V gene is TRBV5-6, the J gene TRBJ1-1; D ambiguous. This CDR3 spans 12 amino acids. V lost 4 bases to trimming and J lost 3 bases, with 7 bases between them. CDR1 and CDR2 from the germline V gene are SGHDT and YYEEEE. CDR3 DNA: TGTGCCAGCAGCCAAATGGACACTGAAGCTTTCTTT. This encodes CASSQMDTEAFF.

This clone was seen only a few times. This chain joins TRBV6-5 and TRBJ1-4, with a tentative D call TRBD1 (6 bases). The V end lost 4 bases, the J end lost 8 bases, and 17 bases lay between the germline ends. The CDR3 is made up of 15 amino acids. Germline V gene data show CDR1 as MNHEY and CDR2 as SVGAGI. Here the CDR3 DNA reads TGTGCCAGCAGTTTGAGGGGGGACCTAATCGAAAAACTGTTTTTT. The encoded protein is CASSLRGDLIEKLFF.

The rearrangement joins TRBV27 to TRBJ2-1, with D uncertain. V was cut by 5 bases and J by 0 bases, with 14 bases left in between. Germline V CDR1 and CDR2: MNHEY, SMNVEV (reference sequence). There are 16 residues in the CDR3. In nucleotides, the CDR3 is TGTGCCAGCAGTCATCGGAGCGTTAGCTCCTACAATGAGCAGTTCTTC. Translation gives CASSHRSVSSYNEQFF.

This clone was detected only a few times. The identical CDR3 is also encoded by other nucleotide sequences in the sample. The V and J genes are TRBV19 and TRBJ1-5, with D perhaps matching TRBD1 (5 bases). CDR1 and CDR2 from the germline V gene are LNHDA and SQIVND (reference sequence). Trimming removed 3 bases from V and 1 base from J, with 7 bases in between. The CDR3 totals 14 residues. The CDR3 here is CASSIRDSNQPQHF. The CDR3 DNA follows: TGTGCCAGTAGTATTAGGGACAGCAATCAGCCCCAGCATTTT.